Included here is one T cell receptor (beta chain) sequence, with context. The whole isolated RNA underwent reverse transcription, so sequencing captured expressed TCRB transcripts. Only in-frame clones appear in the TCRdb table, and some are missing; sequencing was by immunoSEQ multiplex PCR. Of about 410,000 clones in the sample, roughly 13% were seen once. The data derive from a study of beta chain features in type 1 diabetes. Sequencing used naive CD4+ T cells from blood. The receptor was isolated from a young man in good health.

CDR3 protein: CASSPVSGFTDTQYF. CDR3 coding DNA: TGTGCCAGCAGCCCCGTGAGCGGGTTCACAGATACGCAGTATTTT. This sequence joins TRBV6-5 and TRBJ2-3, with D possibly being TRBD2 (6 bases). The germline V gene has CDR1 MNHEY and CDR2 SVGAGI. V was cut by 6 bases and J by 2 bases, with 15 bases left in between. This CDR3 has 15 amino acids.